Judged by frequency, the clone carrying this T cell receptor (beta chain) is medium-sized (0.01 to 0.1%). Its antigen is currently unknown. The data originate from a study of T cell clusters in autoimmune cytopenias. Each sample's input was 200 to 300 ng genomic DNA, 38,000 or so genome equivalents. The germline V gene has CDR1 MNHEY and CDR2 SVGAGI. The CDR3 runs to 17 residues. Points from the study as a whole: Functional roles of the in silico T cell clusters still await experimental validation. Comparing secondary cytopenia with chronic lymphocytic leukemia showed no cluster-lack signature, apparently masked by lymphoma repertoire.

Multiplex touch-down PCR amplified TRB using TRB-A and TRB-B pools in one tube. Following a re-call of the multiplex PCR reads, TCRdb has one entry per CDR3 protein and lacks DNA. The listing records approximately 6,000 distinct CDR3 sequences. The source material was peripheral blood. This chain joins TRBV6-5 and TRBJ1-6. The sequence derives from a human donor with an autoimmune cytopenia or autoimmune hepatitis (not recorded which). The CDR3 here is CASSYSREASYNSPLHF.